Listed below are T cell receptor beta chains from one sample, sequenced in a study of shared clonotypes between healthy human individuals. The assay was immunoSEQ multiplex PCR, and TCRdb's table has in-frame clones only and misses some. The data show around 79,000 clones, with around 57% seen just once and around 50% held by the top ten. The specimen sequenced was memory CD8+ T cells sorted from blood. The receptors were sampled from a man between 25 and 39 years old in good health. Each CDR3 is given without its conserved first and last residue. A D gene is named only where the DNA matches it firmly.

length	V	D	J	CDR3
13	TRBV9	-	TRBJ2-7	ASSGETNPAYEQY
11	TRBV6-1	TRBD1	TRBJ1-5	ATFSTGQWPQH
11	TRBV27	-	TRBJ1-2	ASSPGASYGYT
14	TRBV7-6	TRBD2	TRBJ2-1	ASSLFSGRAYNEQF
10	TRBV25-1	-	TRBJ2-7	ASSGYSYEQY
15	TRBV11-3	TRBD2	TRBJ2-3	ASSLAASGSEADTQY
16	TRBV7-9	-	TRBJ2-7	ASSSSKIETEPTYEQY
14	TRBV28	TRBD2	TRBJ2-3	ASSLWTSGDTDTQY
13	TRBV6-5	TRBD1	TRBJ2-5	ASSYPGTGEETQY
11	TRBV15	TRBD1	TRBJ2-7	ATSRDRSYEQY
11	TRBV30	TRBD2	TRBJ2-7	ACDLAGAGEQY
13	TRBV28	TRBD2	TRBJ2-7	ASTGGLAAPYEQY
14	TRBV30	-	TRBJ2-3	AWSLPGGAGTDTQY
14	TRBV5-4	-	TRBJ2-1	ASSLESGRPTLGQF
10	TRBV7-9	-	TRBJ2-7	ASSLVSYEQY